The rows below give T cell receptor beta chains drawn from one sample of a study of Ad26.COV2.S vaccination and SARS-CoV-2 variants. Generated by immunoSEQ multiplex PCR, the TCRdb table keeps only in-frame clones and is missing some. The sample carries some 460,000 clones, roughly 87% recorded once. Sample: peripheral blood, taken in a trial of Ad26.COV2.S vaccine versus placebo. These receptors came from a person aged 18-65 years who received the Ad26.COV2.S COVID-19 vaccine or a placebo. The conserved cysteine and the conserved F or W are not part of the CDR3 here. The order of the fields is J gene, V gene, CDR3 protein.

>TRBJ2-7|TRBV30
AWSDTSYEQY
>TRBJ1-5|TRBV4-3
ASSQDPGGASWPQH
>TRBJ1-5|TRBV27
ASSRNRAEGNQPQH
>TRBJ2-3|TRBV29-1
SVGSYTDTQY
>TRBJ2-4|TRBV9
ASSTGEDQNIQY
>TRBJ2-5|TRBV29-1
SVAVNRAGETQY
>TRBJ2-7|TRBV4-1
ASSQTSGGLSSYEQY
>TRBJ2-7|TRBV5-1
ASSSGTLEYEQY
>TRBJ1-2|TRBV3-1/TRBV3-2
ASSQWANYGYT
>TRBJ2-6|TRBV7-9
ASTLWGRAGANVLT
>TRBJ2-7|TRBV28
ASRTTSREQY
>TRBJ1-1|TRBV19
ATLTGTAMNTEAF
>TRBJ2-7|TRBV5-1
ASSPTGTTGYEQY
>TRBJ1-2|TRBV28
ASITGGAGLYGYT
>TRBJ1-3|TRBV29-1
SVGTGGSGNTIY
>TRBJ2-7|TRBV24-1
ATSGPLFEGVEY
>TRBJ2-1|TRBV9
ASSVATSGDPYNEQF
>TRBJ1-2|TRBV4-1
ASSAGYGYT
>TRBJ1-5|TRBV7-8
ASSLTENQPQH
>TRBJ1-2|TRBV6-2/TRBV6-3
ASSRQGAGYT
>TRBJ2-6|TRBV3-1/TRBV3-2
ASSHRGRGANVLT
>TRBJ1-1|TRBV2
ASTQLPGGAF
>TRBJ1-5|TRBV5-1
ASSAGPRSNQPQH
>TRBJ2-7|TRBV28
ASSSDWNGEQY
>TRBJ2-1|TRBV6-2/TRBV6-3
ASSAASGGGSEQF
>TRBJ1-3|TRBV5-5
ASSLAPGLIRNTIY
>TRBJ1-1|TRBV14
ASSQRGRGNTEAF
>TRBJ1-1|TRBV30
AWSGQGRAF
>TRBJ1-6|TRBV7-2
ASSLGAAYNSPLH
>TRBJ1-3|TRBV19
ASSITAPVSGNTIY
>TRBJ2-1|TRBV11-3
ASSLGTSYNEQF
>TRBJ2-3|TRBV7-6
ASSENSGGRSTDTQY
>TRBJ1-5|TRBV28
ASSPQTGGLGPQH
>TRBJ2-7|TRBV2
ASSEPSNHYEQY
>TRBJ2-3|TRBV5-1
ASSLARGRGDTQY
>TRBJ2-3|TRBV2
ATPVKDSTDTQY
>TRBJ1-5|TRBV29-1
SVAEFDQPQH
>TRBJ2-1|TRBV28
ASSRNTGGSYNEQF
>TRBJ1-6|TRBV7-9
ASSGDRGLYNSPLH
>TRBJ1-5|TRBV2
ASRTQGQQPQH
>TRBJ2-5|TRBV7-2
ASSLGGSSQETQY
>TRBJ1-2|TRBV6-5
ASSWPGTGGNYGYT
>TRBJ2-7|TRBV18
ASSPISQAYEQY
>TRBJ1-2|TRBV6-6
ASSYSTELNSYGYT
>TRBJ2-7|TRBV27
ASSSGLRSYEQY
>TRBJ2-3|TRBV9
ASSVGGLLQDTQY
>TRBJ2-7|TRBV7-9
ASSLEGGSEQY
>TRBJ2-3|TRBV5-1
ASSFKFSDTQY
>TRBJ2-7|TRBV28
ASSPTGGASSYEQY
>TRBJ2-5|TRBV9
ASSVGQGTQY